A single sample is the source of the 6 T cell receptor beta chains below, sequenced in a study of high-grade serous ovarian cancer treatment subgroups. The tumor samples were collected prior to definitive surgery or chemotherapy. Produced via immunoSEQ multiplex PCR; TCRdb's table is partial and in-frame only. The sample records about 2,400 clones, around 75% being singletons. Specimen: tumor tissue. The origin of the receptors is a human donor with high-grade serous ovarian cancer.

The CDR3 region is CASSHDRTEAFF. CDR3 nucleotide sequence: TGCGCCAGCAGCCACGACAGGACTGAAGCTTTCTTT. The V gene is TRBV10-1, the J gene TRBJ1-1; possible D gene TRBD1, 6 bases. Germline V lookup: CDR1 WNHNN, CDR2 SYGVQD (reference sequence). V was pared by 6 bases and J by 5 bases, with 10 bases between. The CDR3 loop spans 12 amino acids.

The V and J genes are TRBV5-5 and TRBJ1-2, with 9 bases matching TRBD1. CDR1 and CDR2 from the germline V gene are SGHKS and YYEKEE (reference sequence). V gave up 4 bases and J gave up 6 bases; unmatched junction bases: 4. The CDR3 is 13 residues long. CDR3 in DNA: TGTGCCAGCAGCCACGGGACAGGGAATGGCTACACCTTC. Protein: CASSHGTGNGYTF.

This chain connects TRBV6-6 to TRBJ2-3; 8 bases map to TRBD2. This CDR3 has 15 amino acids. The trim removed 4 bases at V and 4 bases at J, leaving 7 bases unmatched. The germline CDR1 and CDR2 sequences are MNHNY and SVGAGI (reference sequence). This CDR3 is CASSSPGTRADTQYF. In DNA, the CDR3 is TGTGCCAGCAGTTCCCCCGGGACTAGGGCAGATACGCAGTATTTT.

The gene calls are TRBV9 and TRBJ1-1; 8 bases are shared with TRBD1. Per germline, CDR1 SGDLS and CDR2 YYNGEE. Trimming took 4 bases from V and 5 from J; bases not matched to a gene: 7. The CDR3 consists of 14 residues. The CDR3 region has the DNA TGTGCCAGCAGCTCCCAACAGGGGGGTACTGAAGCTTTCTTT. Encoded protein: CASSSQQGGTEAFF.

The CDR3 sequence is CASSQQAVSYEQYF. Here the CDR3 DNA reads TGTGCCAGCAGCCAACAAGCGGTCTCCTACGAGCAGTACTTC. V usage is TRBV4-2 and J usage is TRBJ2-7; D possibly corresponds to TRBD2 (5 bases). The CDR3 runs 14 residues. The ends were cut back, 2 bases at V and 0 bases at J, with 8 bases in the middle. The germline CDR1 and CDR2 sequences are LGHNA and YNFKEQ.

On this clone: Distinct nucleotide sequences in the sample also encode this CDR3. The V call is TRBV19, the J call TRBJ1-5; 7 bases line up with TRBD1. The germline V gene has CDR1 LNHDA and CDR2 SQIVND (reference sequence). V lost 8 bases to trimming and J lost 4 bases; unmatched junction nucleotides: 11. The CDR3 totals 15 residues. The CDR3 spells CASLPGTATNQPQHF. The CDR3 region has the DNA TGTGCCAGTCTACCGGGGACAGCAACTAATCAGCCCCAGCATTTT.